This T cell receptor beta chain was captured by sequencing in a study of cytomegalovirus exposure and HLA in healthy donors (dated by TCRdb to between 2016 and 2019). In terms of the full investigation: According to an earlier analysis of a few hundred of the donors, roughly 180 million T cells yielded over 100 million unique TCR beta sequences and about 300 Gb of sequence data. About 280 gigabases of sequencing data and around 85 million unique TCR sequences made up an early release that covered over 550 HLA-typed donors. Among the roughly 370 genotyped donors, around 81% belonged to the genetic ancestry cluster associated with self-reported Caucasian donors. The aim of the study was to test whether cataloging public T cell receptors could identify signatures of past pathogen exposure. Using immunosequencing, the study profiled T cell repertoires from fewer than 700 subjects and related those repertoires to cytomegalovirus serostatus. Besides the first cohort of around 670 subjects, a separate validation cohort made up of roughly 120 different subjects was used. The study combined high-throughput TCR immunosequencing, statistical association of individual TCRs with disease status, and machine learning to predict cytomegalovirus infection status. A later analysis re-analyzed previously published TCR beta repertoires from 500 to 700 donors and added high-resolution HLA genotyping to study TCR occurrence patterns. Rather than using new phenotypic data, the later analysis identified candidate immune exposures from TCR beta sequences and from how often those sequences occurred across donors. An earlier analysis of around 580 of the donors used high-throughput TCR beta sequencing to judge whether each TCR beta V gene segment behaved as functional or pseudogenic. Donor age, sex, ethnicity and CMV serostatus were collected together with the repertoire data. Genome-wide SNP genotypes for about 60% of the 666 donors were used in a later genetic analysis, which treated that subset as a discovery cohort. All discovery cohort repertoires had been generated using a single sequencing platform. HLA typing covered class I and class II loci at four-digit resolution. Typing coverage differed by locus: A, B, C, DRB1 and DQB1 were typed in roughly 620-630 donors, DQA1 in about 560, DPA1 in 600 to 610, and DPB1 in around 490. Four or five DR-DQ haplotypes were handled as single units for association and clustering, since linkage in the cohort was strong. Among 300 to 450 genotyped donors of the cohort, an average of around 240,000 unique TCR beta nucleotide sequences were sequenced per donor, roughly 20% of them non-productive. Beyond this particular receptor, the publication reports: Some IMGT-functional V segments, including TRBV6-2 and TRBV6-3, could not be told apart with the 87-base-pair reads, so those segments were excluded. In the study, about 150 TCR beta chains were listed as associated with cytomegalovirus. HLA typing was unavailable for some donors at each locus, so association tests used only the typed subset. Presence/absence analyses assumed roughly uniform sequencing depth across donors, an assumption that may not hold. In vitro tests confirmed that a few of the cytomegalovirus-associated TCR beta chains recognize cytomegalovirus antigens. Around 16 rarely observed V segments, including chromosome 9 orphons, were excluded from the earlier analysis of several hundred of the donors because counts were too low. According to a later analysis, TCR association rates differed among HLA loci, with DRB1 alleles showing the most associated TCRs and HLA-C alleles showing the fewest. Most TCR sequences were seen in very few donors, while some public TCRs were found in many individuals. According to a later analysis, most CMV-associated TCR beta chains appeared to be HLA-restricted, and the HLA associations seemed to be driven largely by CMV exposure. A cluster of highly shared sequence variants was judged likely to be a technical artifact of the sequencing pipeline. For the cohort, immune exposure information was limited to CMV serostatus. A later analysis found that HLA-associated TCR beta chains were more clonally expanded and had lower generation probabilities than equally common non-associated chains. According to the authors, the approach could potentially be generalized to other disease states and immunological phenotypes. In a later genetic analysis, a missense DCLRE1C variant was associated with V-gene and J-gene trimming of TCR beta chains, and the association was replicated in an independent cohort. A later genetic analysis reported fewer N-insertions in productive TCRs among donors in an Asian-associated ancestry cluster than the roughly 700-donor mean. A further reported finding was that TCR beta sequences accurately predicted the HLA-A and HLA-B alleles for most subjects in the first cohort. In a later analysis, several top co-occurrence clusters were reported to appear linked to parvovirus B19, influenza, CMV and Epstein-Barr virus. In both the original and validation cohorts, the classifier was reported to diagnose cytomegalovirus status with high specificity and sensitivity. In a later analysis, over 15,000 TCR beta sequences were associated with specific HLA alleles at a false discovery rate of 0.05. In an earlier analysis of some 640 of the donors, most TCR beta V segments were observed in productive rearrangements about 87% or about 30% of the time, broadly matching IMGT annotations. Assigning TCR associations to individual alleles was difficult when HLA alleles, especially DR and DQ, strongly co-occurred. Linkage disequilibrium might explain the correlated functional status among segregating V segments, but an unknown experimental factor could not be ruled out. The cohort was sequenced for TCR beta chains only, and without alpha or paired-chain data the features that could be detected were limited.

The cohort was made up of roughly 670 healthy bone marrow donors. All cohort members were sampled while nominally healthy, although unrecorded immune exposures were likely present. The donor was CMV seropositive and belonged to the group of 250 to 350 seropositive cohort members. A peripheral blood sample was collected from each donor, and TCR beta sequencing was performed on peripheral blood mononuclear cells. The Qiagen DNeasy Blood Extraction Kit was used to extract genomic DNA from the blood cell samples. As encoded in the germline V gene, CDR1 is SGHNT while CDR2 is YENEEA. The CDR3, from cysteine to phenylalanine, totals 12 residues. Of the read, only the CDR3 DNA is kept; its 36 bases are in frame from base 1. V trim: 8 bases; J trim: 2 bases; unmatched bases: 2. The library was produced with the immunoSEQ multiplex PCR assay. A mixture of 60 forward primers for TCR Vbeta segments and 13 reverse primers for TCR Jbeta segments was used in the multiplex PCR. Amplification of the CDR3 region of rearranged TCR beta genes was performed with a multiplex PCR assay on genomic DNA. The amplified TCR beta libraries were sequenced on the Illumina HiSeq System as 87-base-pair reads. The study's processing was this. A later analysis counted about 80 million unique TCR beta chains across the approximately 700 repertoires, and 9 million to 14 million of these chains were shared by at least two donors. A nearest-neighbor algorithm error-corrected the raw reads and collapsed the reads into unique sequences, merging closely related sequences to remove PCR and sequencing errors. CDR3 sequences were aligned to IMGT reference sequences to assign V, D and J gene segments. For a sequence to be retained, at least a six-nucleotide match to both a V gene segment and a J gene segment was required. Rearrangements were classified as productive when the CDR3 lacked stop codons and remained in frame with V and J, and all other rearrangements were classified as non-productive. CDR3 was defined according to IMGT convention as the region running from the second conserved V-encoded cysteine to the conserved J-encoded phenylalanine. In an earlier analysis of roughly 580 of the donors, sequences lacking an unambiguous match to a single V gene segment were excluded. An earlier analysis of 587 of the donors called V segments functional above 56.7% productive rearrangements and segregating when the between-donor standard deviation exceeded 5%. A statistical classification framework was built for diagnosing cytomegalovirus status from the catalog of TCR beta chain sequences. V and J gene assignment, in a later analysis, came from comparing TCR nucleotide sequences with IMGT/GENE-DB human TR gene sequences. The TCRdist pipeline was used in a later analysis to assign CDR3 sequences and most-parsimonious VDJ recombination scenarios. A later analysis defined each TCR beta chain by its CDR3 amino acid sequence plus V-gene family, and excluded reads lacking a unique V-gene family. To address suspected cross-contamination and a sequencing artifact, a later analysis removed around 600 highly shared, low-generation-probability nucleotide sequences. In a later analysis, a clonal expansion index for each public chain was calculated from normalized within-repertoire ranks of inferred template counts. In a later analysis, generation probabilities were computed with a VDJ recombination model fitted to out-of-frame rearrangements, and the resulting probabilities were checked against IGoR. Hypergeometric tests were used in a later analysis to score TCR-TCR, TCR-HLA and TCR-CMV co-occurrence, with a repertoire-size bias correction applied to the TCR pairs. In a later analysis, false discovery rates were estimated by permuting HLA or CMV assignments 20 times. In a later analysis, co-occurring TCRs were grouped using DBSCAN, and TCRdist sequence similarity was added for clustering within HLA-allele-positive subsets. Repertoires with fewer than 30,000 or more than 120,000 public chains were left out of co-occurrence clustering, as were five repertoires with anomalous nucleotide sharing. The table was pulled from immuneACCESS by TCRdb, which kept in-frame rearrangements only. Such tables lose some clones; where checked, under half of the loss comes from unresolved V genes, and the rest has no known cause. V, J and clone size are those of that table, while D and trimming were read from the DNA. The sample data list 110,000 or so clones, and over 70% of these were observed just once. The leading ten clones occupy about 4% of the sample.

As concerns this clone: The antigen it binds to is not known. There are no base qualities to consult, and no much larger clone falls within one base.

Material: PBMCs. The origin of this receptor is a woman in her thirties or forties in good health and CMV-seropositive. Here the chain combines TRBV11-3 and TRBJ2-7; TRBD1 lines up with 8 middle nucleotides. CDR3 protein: CASGQGPYEQYF. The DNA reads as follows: TGTGCCAGCGGACAGGGCCCCTACGAGCAGTACTTC.